This record looks at one T cell receptor (delta chain) sequence and its context. This receptor's antigen is unknown. No per-base quality is available; no much larger clone lies one base away. This sample is drawn from a study of delta chains in infants with herpesvirus infections (dated by TCRdb to about 2023). About the study as a whole: To characterize gammadelta T cell responses to primary cytomegalovirus (CMV) infection, researchers prospectively followed a birth cohort of Ugandan infants starting at birth. In infants who were infected with CMV after birth, the study searched for a public fetal Vdelta1/Vgamma8 gammadelta TCR clonotype. gammadelta TCRs were sequenced from PBMC obtained from roughly 18 CMV-infected infants (one congenitally infected) and 8 or 9 CMV-uninfected infants for whom sufficient sample was available. By approximate age, the infant blood samples fell into groups of 1.5, 4, 8 and 12 months. Previously published Belgian fetal and cord blood gammadelta TCR data were included only for comparison and were not generated in this cohort.

What the authors observed across the whole study: Within Vdelta1 cells, the frequency of the public clonotype appeared to be inversely correlated with age at infection and to decay rapidly, seemingly not persisting past roughly two months. The public clonotype might still be present below the detection limit in CMV-uninfected infants. A small sample size and the lack of race- or environment-matched controls were noted by the authors, because CMV is acquired by nearly all Ugandans before adulthood. Detection of the public clonotype was limited to the first time point after infection, and the public clonotype was not found in uninfected infants or in infants infected after 120 days. The public Vdelta1 clonotype appeared in 4 of 18 CMV-infected infants: three infected postnatally before 120 days of age, plus the congenitally infected infant.

Counted from cysteine to phenylalanine, this CDR3 has 20 amino acids. Only the CDR3 DNA is retained, 60 bases long and in frame from the first base. At the junction V is shortened by 0 bases and J by 10 bases; bases outside the gene matches: 21. CDR1 and CDR2 are read off the germline V gene as TSWWSYY and QGS. Pregnant women receiving prenatal care in Kampala, Uganda, were recruited, and the infants of these women were enrolled, with documentation of maternal HIV status required. Families received weekly visits, and collection of infant clinical information, oral swabs and peripheral blood began at 6 weeks of age and continued every 4 months after that. Blood was drawn into heparin tubes, and PBMC were isolated via Ficoll-Paque density gradient centrifugation and then cryopreserved. Library preparation was by RT-PCR. To generate TCR cDNA, PBMC RNA underwent reverse transcription with SuperScript II using gamma-chain- and delta-chain-specific primers. Purification of cDNA was performed with AMPure XP beads, after which the cDNA was amplified and indexed with Illumina adapters by means of the Nextera XT Index Kit. Sequencing of gammadelta TCR libraries was carried out on an Illumina MiSeq using a V2 300-cycle kit. The original pipeline was this. Using MiXCR v2.1.12, CDR3 sequences were assembled, and reads were mapped onto D, J and V genes obtained from GenBank. VDJtools v1.2.1 was used to perform repertoire analyses of the CDR3 clonotypes. The public reads were reprocessed by TCRdb using CATT, and rows of matching DNA were later combined. The V and J calls reflect TCRdb's pipeline rather than the authors' work. This sample has 1,300 to 1,500 delta-chain clones in its table, and around 23% of those were observed once. Roughly a fifth of the sample is taken by the ten largest.

The TCR sequence derives from a human donor who was a Ugandan infant, either HIV-exposed or HIV-unexposed (not recorded which). The sequencing used peripheral blood, collected at time point 2 of longitudinal follow-up. The chain was built from TRDV1 and TRDJ1; TRDD3 fits 12 bases in the junction. The CDR3 here reads CALGELVPQSPTGGYCGLIF. The DNA is as follows: TGTGCTCTTGGGGAACTCGTCCCACAATCACCCACTGGGGGATACTGCGGACTCATCTTT.